This TCR beta chain stems from a study of OX40 agonist ivuxolimab in advanced cancers. The CDR3 has 14 residues. Germline V gene lookup returns CDR1 SNHLY and CDR2 FYNNEI. Between the trimmed V and J ends, which lost 3 bases and 1 base, there was a span of 7 bases. Sequenced by immunoSEQ multiplex PCR; TCRdb stores in-frame clones only, minus some. The sample yields around 58,000 clones, 75% to 90% seen once. The sequenced sample was CD4+ or CD8+ T cells sorted from blood, obtained in a trial of the OX40 agonist ivuxolimab. This sequence was found in an adult with an advanced solid tumor such as melanoma, head and neck, liver or kidney cancer. The J gene is TRBJ2-1, the V gene TRBV2; D not certain. The CDR3 protein is CASSEVESYNEQFF. DNA for the CDR3: TGTGCCAGCAGTGAGGTGGAATCCTACAATGAGCAGTTCTTC.